This T cell receptor beta chain comes out of a study of blood T cell repertoires in COVID-19. Study details: The United States, Italy and Spain provided the acute and convalescent COVID-19 samples. Nucleic acid was either cDNA or gDNA, and it came from T cells, B-cell-depleted T cells, or PBMCs.

Study processing details: Amplification of reference gene primers provided the estimated nucleated cell counts. The method was immunoSEQ multiplex PCR; TCRdb's version includes in-frame clones alone and lacks a portion of them. For V, J and clone size, that table is used; D and trimming come from the DNA. This table has more than 200,000 clones, approximately 86% appearing once. Germline V gene lookup returns CDR1 DFQATT and CDR2 SNEGSKA (reference sequence). The CDR3 loop spans 15 amino acids. Trimming took off 3 bases at V and 5 bases at J, with 16 bases between the two ends. Sequenced sample: peripheral blood. The sequence was collected from a man aged 25-45 years with active or convalescent COVID-19. The genes are TRBV20-1 and TRBJ1-4; D gene unclear. The CDR3 protein is CSASGPVSQNEKLFF. Here the CDR3 DNA reads TGCAGTGCTAGTGGTCCAGTCTCTCAAAATGAAAAACTGTTTTTT.